This T cell receptor (beta chain) was documented in a study of graft-versus-host responses after intestinal transplantation. For the study at large: Every recipient underwent anti-thymocyte globulin induction, then tacrolimus and steroids for approximately three years.

The length of the CDR3 is 13 residues. V dropped 3 bases and J dropped 8; count of bases not matched to a gene: 5. CDR1 and CDR2 (germline): ENHRY, SYGVKD. About this clone: Its matching antigen is unknown.

The data were produced by immunoSEQ multiplex PCR, yet TCRdb's version contains in-frame clones alone and is incomplete. The top ten hold around 0.96% of the sample, which has roughly 97,000 clones, more than 85% seen once. This specimen was unstimulated CD4+ T cells sorted from spleen or lymph node cells, taken before intestinal transplant. J is TRBJ2-3 and V is TRBV10-3; 7 bases line up with TRBD1. This sequence was found in a human donor who received an intestinal transplant. The CDR3 loop is CAISETTGSTQYF. CDR3 DNA: TGTGCCATCAGTGAAACGACAGGGTCTACGCAGTATTTT.